A selection of T cell receptor beta chains follows, all from one sample in a study of OX40 agonist ivuxolimab in advanced cancers. TCRdb's copy holds only in-frame clones and misses some; the assay was immunoSEQ multiplex PCR. The repertoire holds around 75,000 clones, with 80% to 90% as singletons. The sample in question was CD4+ or CD8+ T cells sorted from blood, obtained in a trial of the OX40 agonist ivuxolimab. These receptors came from an adult with an advanced solid tumor such as melanoma, head and neck, liver or kidney cancer. Each CDR3 is given without its conserved first and last residue. D genes are given only for firm matches.

TRBJ2-7 | TRBV5-1 | TRBD1 | ASSLTGDSYEQY
TRBJ2-7 | TRBV6-1 | - | ASKQGYEQY
TRBJ2-7 | TRBV4-1 | - | ASSQLVGVTYEQY
TRBJ2-5 | TRBV6-1 | - | ASSGYKGWQETQY
TRBJ2-1 | TRBV19 | TRBD2 | ASSSRSSGRFNEQF
TRBJ2-5 | TRBV4-2 | - | ASSEAWGETQY
TRBJ1-1 | TRBV5-6 | - | ASSLRGTEAF
TRBJ2-1 | TRBV28 | - | ASRRNLGNEQF
TRBJ1-2 | TRBV2 | TRBD1 | ASSAWTGINYGYT
TRBJ2-3 | TRBV15 | - | ATSREGSTDTQY
TRBJ1-1 | TRBV4-2 | - | ASSQGPNTEAF